Here is one T cell receptor beta chain with its context. What it binds is not known. Measured with immunoSEQ multiplex PCR; TCRdb has only the in-frame clones, and not every one. The table lists over 55,000 clones, roughly four fifths of them singletons. The sample comes from a study of OX40 agonist ivuxolimab in advanced cancers. Overall study context: Patients with prior anti-PD-1, anti-PD-L1 or anti-CTLA-4 therapy were eligible; 40% had some. Whole-study results and caveats: CD4+ and CD8+ blood T cells expanded clonally by week 6 at 0.1 to 3.0 mg/kg. More expanded clones were found, on average, in CD8+ than in CD4+ T cells.

At baseline, cycle 4 day 1, and cycle 7 day 1, blood was sampled. The germline V gene encodes CDR1 SGDLS and CDR2 YYNGEE. Trimming took off 9 bases at V and 7 bases at J, with 17 bases between the two ends. This CDR3 comprises 13 residues. This receptor was identified in an adult with an advanced solid tumor such as melanoma, head and neck, liver or kidney cancer. The chain couples TRBV9 to TRBJ1-5; tentative D call: TRBD1 (5 bases). The input for sequencing was CD4+ or CD8+ T cells sorted from blood, taken in a trial of the OX40 agonist ivuxolimab. The CDR3 sequence: CATDWGDKQPQHF. CDR3 bases: TGTGCCACTGACTGGGGGGATAAACAGCCCCAGCATTTT.